The rows below give T cell receptor beta chains drawn from one sample of a study of blood T cell repertoires in COVID-19. The method was immunoSEQ multiplex PCR; TCRdb's version includes in-frame clones alone and lacks a portion of them. The sample consists of roughly 330,000 clones, about 90% of them appearing once. Sequenced material: PBMCs or T cells enriched from blood (not recorded which). These receptors were taken from a man aged 30 to 45 who had recovered from COVID-19. Both conserved end residues are part of each CDR3. D genes are given only for firm matches. Some rows mark clone size as missing; the rest say once, few, many or name a class of expanded clone.

v_gene: TRBV4-1
d_gene: NA
j_gene: TRBJ2-7
abundance: NA
CDR3aa: CASSQDSREREQYF
CDR3nt: TGCGCCAGCAGCCAAGATTCCAGAGAGAGGGAGCAGTACTTC

v_gene: TRBV9
d_gene: TRBD2
j_gene: TRBJ2-3
abundance: NA
CDR3aa: CASSVASGGTDTQYF
CDR3nt: TGTGCCAGCAGCGTAGCTAGCGGGGGGACAGATACGCAGTATTTT

v_gene: TRBV27
d_gene: NA
j_gene: TRBJ1-1
abundance: NA
CDR3aa: CASSLVRGETEAFF
CDR3nt: TGTGCCAGCAGTTTGGTCAGGGGAGAAACTGAAGCTTTCTTT

v_gene: TRBV2
d_gene: TRBD1
j_gene: TRBJ1-1
abundance: few
CDR3aa: CASSDPDSLDRVVSNTEAFF
CDR3nt: TGTGCCAGCAGTGATCCGGACAGCTTAGACAGGGTCGTATCGAACACTGAAGCTTTCTTT

v_gene: TRBV3-1/TRBV3-2
d_gene: NA
j_gene: TRBJ1-5
abundance: NA
CDR3aa: CASSQELGGWDQPQHF
CDR3nt: TGTGCCAGCAGCCAAGAGTTAGGAGGTTGGGATCAGCCCCAGCATTTT

v_gene: TRBV11-1
d_gene: TRBD1
j_gene: TRBJ1-2
abundance: NA
CDR3aa: CASSLDNGQGADGYTF
CDR3nt: TGTGCCAGCAGCCTAGATAACGGACAGGGAGCAGATGGCTACACCTTC

v_gene: TRBV28
d_gene: TRBD1
j_gene: TRBJ1-6
abundance: NA
CDR3aa: CASSRGTGGNNSPLHF
CDR3nt: TGTGCCAGCAGTCGAGGGACAGGGGGCAATAATTCACCCCTCCACTTT

v_gene: TRBV5-1
d_gene: TRBD1
j_gene: TRBJ1-3
abundance: NA
CDR3aa: CASSPWTGEGSGNTIYF
CDR3nt: TGCGCCAGCAGCCCCTGGACAGGGGAGGGGTCTGGAAACACCATATATTTT

v_gene: TRBV9
d_gene: NA
j_gene: TRBJ2-7
abundance: NA
CDR3aa: CASSVDSRGGNEQYF
CDR3nt: TGTGCCAGCAGCGTAGATTCCAGGGGTGGAAACGAGCAGTACTTC

v_gene: TRBV27
d_gene: TRBD1
j_gene: TRBJ2-1
abundance: once
CDR3aa: CASSLSWDRVINEQFF
CDR3nt: TGTGCCAGCAGTTTATCGTGGGACAGGGTTATCAATGAGCAGTTCTTC

v_gene: TRBV6-5
d_gene: TRBD1
j_gene: TRBJ1-2
abundance: NA
CDR3aa: CASRGQGAGGYTF
CDR3nt: TGTGCCAGCAGGGGACAGGGGGCCGGGGGCTACACCTTC

v_gene: TRBV6-2/TRBV6-3
d_gene: TRBD2
j_gene: TRBJ2-3
abundance: NA
CDR3aa: CASSYARLAGGPTDTQYF
CDR3nt: TGTGCCAGCAGTTACGCCAGACTAGCGGGGGGGCCCACAGATACGCAGTATTTT

v_gene: TRBV5-1
d_gene: TRBD1
j_gene: TRBJ1-2
abundance: once
CDR3aa: CASSPRDRDYGYTF
CDR3nt: TGCGCCAGCAGCCCAAGGGACAGGGACTATGGCTACACCTTC

v_gene: TRBV19
d_gene: NA
j_gene: TRBJ1-6
abundance: NA
CDR3aa: CASSLEFPSSYNSPLHF
CDR3nt: TGTGCCAGTAGTTTAGAATTCCCGAGCTCCTATAATTCACCCCTCCACTTT

v_gene: TRBV21-1
d_gene: NA
j_gene: TRBJ2-2
abundance: NA
CDR3aa: CASITDRANTGELFF
CDR3nt: TGTGCCAGCATTACGGACAGGGCGAACACCGGGGAGCTGTTTTTT

v_gene: TRBV28
d_gene: NA
j_gene: TRBJ2-7
abundance: NA
CDR3aa: CASRGRAAVRLSYEQYF
CDR3nt: TGTGCCAGCAGGGGCAGGGCGGCCGTACGTCTGTCCTACGAGCAGTACTTC

v_gene: TRBV6-6
d_gene: TRBD1
j_gene: TRBJ2-1
abundance: NA
CDR3aa: CASYGTGSVYNEQFF
CDR3nt: TGTGCCAGCTATGGGACAGGGTCTGTGTACAATGAGCAGTTCTTC

v_gene: TRBV13
d_gene: NA
j_gene: TRBJ2-7
abundance: NA
CDR3aa: CASSIQGYEQYF
CDR3nt: TGTGCCAGCAGCATACAGGGCTACGAGCAGTACTTC

v_gene: TRBV3-1/TRBV3-2
d_gene: TRBD2
j_gene: TRBJ2-3
abundance: once
CDR3aa: CASSQELAGGDTQYF
CDR3nt: TGTGCCAGCAGCCAAGAATTAGCGGGGGGAGATACGCAGTATTTT

v_gene: TRBV5-4
d_gene: NA
j_gene: TRBJ2-5
abundance: NA
CDR3aa: CASSLTGQQETQYF
CDR3nt: TGTGCCAGCAGCCTCACCGGACAGCAAGAGACCCAGTACTTC

v_gene: TRBV7-8
d_gene: NA
j_gene: TRBJ1-2
abundance: NA
CDR3aa: CASSLESRQAHYGYTF
CDR3nt: TGTGCCAGCAGCTTAGAAAGTCGACAGGCCCACTATGGCTACACCTTC

v_gene: TRBV23-1
d_gene: NA
j_gene: TRBJ1-4
abundance: NA
CDR3aa: CASSQERGCRNEKLFF
CDR3nt: TGCGCCAGCAGTCAAGAAAGGGGGTGCCGGAACGAAAAACTGTTTTTT

v_gene: TRBV30
d_gene: TRBD2
j_gene: TRBJ2-5
abundance: NA
CDR3aa: CAHSSGGPQETQYF
CDR3nt: TGTGCCCACTCTAGCGGGGGGCCACAAGAGACCCAGTACTTC

v_gene: TRBV9
d_gene: NA
j_gene: TRBJ2-5
abundance: NA
CDR3aa: CASSVAPSRLEAQYF
CDR3nt: TGTGCCAGCAGCGTAGCTCCGAGCCGTTTGGAGGCCCAGTACTTC

v_gene: TRBV19
d_gene: TRBD1
j_gene: TRBJ2-1
abundance: NA
CDR3aa: CASSEQGQGWNEQFF
CDR3nt: TGTGCCAGTAGCGAACAGGGACAGGGGTGGAATGAGCAGTTCTTC

v_gene: TRBV5-1
d_gene: NA
j_gene: TRBJ1-2
abundance: NA
CDR3aa: CASSLESYGYTF
CDR3nt: TGCGCCAGCAGCTTGGAGAGCTATGGCTACACCTTC

v_gene: TRBV10-3
d_gene: NA
j_gene: TRBJ1-5
abundance: NA
CDR3aa: CAISESQQGEDQPQHF
CDR3nt: TGTGCCATCAGTGAGTCGCAACAGGGTGAGGATCAGCCCCAGCATTTT

v_gene: TRBV3-1/TRBV3-2
d_gene: TRBD1
j_gene: TRBJ1-2
abundance: once
CDR3aa: CASSANRGYGYTF
CDR3nt: TGTGCCAGCAGCGCAAACAGGGGTTATGGCTACACCTTC

v_gene: TRBV12-3/TRBV12-4
d_gene: NA
j_gene: TRBJ1-2
abundance: few
CDR3aa: CASSFRGNYGYTF
CDR3nt: TGTGCCAGCAGTTTCAGGGGTAACTATGGCTACACCTTC

v_gene: TRBV5-1
d_gene: TRBD1
j_gene: TRBJ1-1
abundance: NA
CDR3aa: CASSLGRGRPEAFF
CDR3nt: TGCGCCAGCAGCTTGGGCAGGGGGCGGCCTGAAGCTTTCTTT

v_gene: TRBV7-2
d_gene: NA
j_gene: TRBJ1-5
abundance: NA
CDR3aa: CASSPRGNQPQHF
CDR3nt: TGTGCCAGCAGCCCACGGGGGAATCAGCCCCAGCATTTT

v_gene: TRBV30
d_gene: TRBD1
j_gene: TRBJ1-4
abundance: NA
CDR3aa: CAGAGTVNEKLFF
CDR3nt: TGTGCCGGGGCCGGGACAGTCAACGAAAAACTGTTTTTT

v_gene: TRBV5-1
d_gene: TRBD1
j_gene: TRBJ2-5
abundance: NA
CDR3aa: CASTGQGGETQYF
CDR3nt: TGCGCCAGCACCGGACAGGGCGGAGAGACCCAGTACTTC

v_gene: TRBV5-5
d_gene: TRBD1
j_gene: TRBJ1-2
abundance: NA
CDR3aa: CASSNRDRGKGYTF
CDR3nt: TGTGCCAGCAGCAACCGGGACAGGGGGAAGGGCTACACCTTC

v_gene: TRBV11-2
d_gene: NA
j_gene: TRBJ1-2
abundance: NA
CDR3aa: CASSFAGEGYTF
CDR3nt: TGTGCCAGCAGCTTTGCAGGGGAGGGCTACACCTTC

v_gene: TRBV30
d_gene: TRBD2
j_gene: TRBJ2-1
abundance: NA
CDR3aa: CAWSVRWLAGGSVNEQFF
CDR3nt: TGTGCCTGGAGTGTACGGTGGCTAGCGGGGGGTTCAGTTAATGAGCAGTTCTTC

v_gene: TRBV3-1/TRBV3-2
d_gene: TRBD1
j_gene: TRBJ2-7
abundance: NA
CDR3aa: CASSQGEWGRGEQYF
CDR3nt: TGTGCCAGCAGCCAAGGTGAATGGGGCAGGGGGGAGCAGTACTTC

v_gene: TRBV5-1
d_gene: NA
j_gene: TRBJ1-1
abundance: NA
CDR3aa: CASSTYSNTEAFF
CDR3nt: TGCGCCAGCAGCACCTACAGCAACACTGAAGCTTTCTTT

v_gene: TRBV2
d_gene: NA
j_gene: TRBJ1-1
abundance: NA
CDR3aa: CASSVQNTEAFF
CDR3nt: TGTGCCAGCAGTGTTCAGAACACTGAAGCTTTCTTT

v_gene: TRBV23-1
d_gene: NA
j_gene: TRBJ1-6
abundance: NA
CDR3aa: CASSLAHTAPLHF
CDR3nt: TGCGCCAGCAGTCTAGCCCATACGGCACCCCTCCACTTT

v_gene: TRBV10-3
d_gene: NA
j_gene: TRBJ1-2
abundance: NA
CDR3aa: CAISEIIGPANGYTF
CDR3nt: TGTGCCATCAGTGAGATCATAGGTCCAGCGAATGGCTACACCTTC

v_gene: TRBV7-8
d_gene: TRBD2
j_gene: TRBJ2-1
abundance: NA
CDR3aa: CASSLNLWGGNEQFF
CDR3nt: TGTGCCAGCAGCTTAAACCTATGGGGGGGCAATGAGCAGTTCTTC

v_gene: TRBV21-1
d_gene: NA
j_gene: TRBJ1-4
abundance: NA
CDR3aa: CASSKGWWGQGSSCTNEKLFF
CDR3nt: NA

v_gene: TRBV7-8
d_gene: NA
j_gene: TRBJ1-1
abundance: NA
CDR3aa: CASSLGPPGAGTEAFF
CDR3nt: TGTGCCAGCAGCTTAGGCCCCCCGGGAGCGGGCACTGAAGCTTTCTTT

v_gene: TRBV9
d_gene: TRBD2
j_gene: TRBJ2-3
abundance: NA
CDR3aa: CASSVGGGGPRSDTQYF
CDR3nt: TGTGCCAGCAGCGTAGGTGGCGGGGGGCCCCGGTCAGATACGCAGTATTTT

v_gene: TRBV12-5
d_gene: TRBD2
j_gene: TRBJ2-5
abundance: NA
CDR3aa: CASGSGTSGGNLQETQYF
CDR3nt: TGTGCTAGTGGTTCCGGGACTAGCGGGGGGAACCTCCAAGAGACCCAGTACTTC

v_gene: TRBV4-1
d_gene: NA
j_gene: TRBJ1-1
abundance: NA
CDR3aa: CASSQPTANTEAFF
CDR3nt: TGCGCCAGCAGCCAACCCACAGCGAACACTGAAGCTTTCTTT

v_gene: TRBV18
d_gene: NA
j_gene: TRBJ1-2
abundance: NA
CDR3aa: CASSPPFGASSYGYTF
CDR3nt: TGTGCCAGCTCACCACCTTTTGGGGCCTCCTCCTATGGCTACACCTTC

v_gene: TRBV5-6
d_gene: NA
j_gene: TRBJ1-4
abundance: NA
CDR3aa: CASSLPQGGEKLFF
CDR3nt: TGTGCCAGCAGCTTGCCCCAGGGAGGTGAAAAACTGTTTTTT

v_gene: TRBV15
d_gene: TRBD1
j_gene: TRBJ1-2
abundance: NA
CDR3aa: CATSGQGRRGYTF
CDR3nt: TGTGCCACCAGCGGACAGGGTCGACGCGGCTACACCTTC

v_gene: TRBV9
d_gene: TRBD2
j_gene: TRBJ2-5
abundance: NA
CDR3aa: CASSPMGGYQETQYF
CDR3nt: TGTGCCAGCAGCCCTATGGGAGGGTACCAAGAGACCCAGTACTTC

v_gene: TRBV5-1
d_gene: NA
j_gene: TRBJ1-1
abundance: NA
CDR3aa: CASSLGFGGETEAFF
CDR3nt: TGCGCCAGCAGCTTGGGGTTTGGAGGGGAAACTGAAGCTTTCTTT

v_gene: TRBV30
d_gene: NA
j_gene: TRBJ1-5
abundance: NA
CDR3aa: CAWSEGQGNQPQHF
CDR3nt: TGTGCCTGGAGTGAGGGGCAGGGTAACCAGCCCCAGCATTTT

v_gene: TRBV12-5
d_gene: TRBD1
j_gene: TRBJ1-4
abundance: NA
CDR3aa: CASGRGTENEKLFF
CDR3nt: TGTGCTAGTGGGAGGGGGACAGAGAATGAAAAACTGTTTTTT

v_gene: TRBV11-2
d_gene: TRBD1
j_gene: TRBJ1-1
abundance: NA
CDR3aa: CASSLGQGKGKTEAFF
CDR3nt: TGTGCCAGCAGCTTGGGACAGGGGAAGGGGAAGACTGAAGCTTTCTTT